This is a list of T cell receptor beta chains from one sample in a study of cytomegalovirus exposure and HLA in healthy donors. The data were produced by immunoSEQ multiplex PCR, yet TCRdb's version contains in-frame clones alone and is incomplete. In the table there are approximately 110,000 clones, approximately 94% of which are singletons. Sequenced input: PBMCs. The source of these receptors is a woman aged 18-30 years in good health and CMV-seronegative. The CDR3 runs from the conserved cysteine through the conserved F or W. D genes are given only for firm matches. Size is stated for part of the rows, as once, few or many counts, or as a class when the clone is expanded.

d_call: .
v_call: TRBV6-5
clone_size: .
j_call: TRBJ1-3
cdr3_length: 13
cdr3_nt: TGTGCCAGCAGCCGACAGTATGGAAACACCATATATTTT
cdr3_aa: CASSRQYGNTIYF

d_call: .
v_call: TRBV10-3
clone_size: .
j_call: TRBJ1-2
cdr3_length: 16
cdr3_nt: TGTGCCATCAGTGAGTCTCTCGGGAAGGACAGCTATGGCTACACCTTC
cdr3_aa: CAISESLGKDSYGYTF

d_call: TRBD2
v_call: TRBV2
clone_size: .
j_call: TRBJ2-5
cdr3_length: 15
cdr3_nt: TGTGCCAGCAGCCTGAGCGGGAGCGGTAAAGAGACCCAGTACTTC
cdr3_aa: CASSLSGSGKETQYF

d_call: TRBD1
v_call: TRBV7-2
clone_size: .
j_call: TRBJ1-2
cdr3_length: 15
cdr3_nt: TGTGCCAGCAGCCACCAGGGGGATCTTTTCTATGGCTACACCTTC
cdr3_aa: CASSHQGDLFYGYTF

d_call: .
v_call: TRBV9
clone_size: .
j_call: TRBJ2-2
cdr3_length: 14
cdr3_nt: TGTGCCAGCAGCGTAAAAACAGGGCCCGGGGAGCTGTTTTTT
cdr3_aa: CASSVKTGPGELFF

d_call: TRBD1
v_call: TRBV12-5
clone_size: .
j_call: TRBJ1-1
cdr3_length: 17
cdr3_nt: TGTGCTAGTGGTTTACGAGACAGGGGGCGTACCGCCTTTGAAGCTTTCTTT
cdr3_aa: CASGLRDRGRTAFEAFF

d_call: .
v_call: TRBV5-1
clone_size: .
j_call: TRBJ1-1
cdr3_length: 12
cdr3_nt: TGCGCCAGCAGAGCGGGGAACACTGAAGCTTTCTTT
cdr3_aa: CASRAGNTEAFF

d_call: .
v_call: TRBV30
clone_size: .
j_call: TRBJ1-1
cdr3_length: 15
cdr3_nt: TGTGCCTGGAAGGGGCGAGTCACCTCCTACACTGAAGCTTTCTTT
cdr3_aa: CAWKGRVTSYTEAFF

d_call: .
v_call: TRBV2
clone_size: .
j_call: TRBJ1-3
cdr3_length: 15
cdr3_nt: TGTGCCAGCAGTGAAGTTGGCCTCTCTGGAAACACCATATATTTT
cdr3_aa: CASSEVGLSGNTIYF

d_call: .
v_call: TRBV9
clone_size: .
j_call: TRBJ1-1
cdr3_length: 18
cdr3_nt: TGTGCCAGCAGCGTAGGGGCAGGGGTGCCCCTAAGCCCAACTGAAGCTTTCTTT
cdr3_aa: CASSVGAGVPLSPTEAFF

d_call: TRBD2
v_call: TRBV6-6
clone_size: .
j_call: TRBJ2-7
cdr3_length: 15
cdr3_nt: TGTGCCAGCATACAGGGACTAGCGGGTTCCTACGAGCAGTACTTC
cdr3_aa: CASIQGLAGSYEQYF

d_call: .
v_call: TRBV16
clone_size: .
j_call: TRBJ1-5
cdr3_length: 15
cdr3_nt: TGTGCCAGCAGCCCGTGGACAGATAGCAATCAGCCCCAGCATTTT
cdr3_aa: CASSPWTDSNQPQHF

d_call: .
v_call: TRBV6-6
clone_size: .
j_call: TRBJ2-7
cdr3_length: 14
cdr3_nt: TGTGCCAGCAGTTACTCGAGCAGGGGAGGGGAGCAGTACTTC
cdr3_aa: CASSYSSRGGEQYF

d_call: TRBD1
v_call: TRBV6-1
clone_size: .
j_call: TRBJ1-5
cdr3_length: 14
cdr3_nt: TGTGCCAGCACTATTACAGGGGACAATCAGCCCCAGCATTTT
cdr3_aa: CASTITGDNQPQHF

d_call: .
v_call: TRBV4-1
clone_size: .
j_call: TRBJ2-5
cdr3_length: 14
cdr3_nt: TGCGCCAGCAGCCAACCGTGGGGCGCAGAGACCCAGTACTTC
cdr3_aa: CASSQPWGAETQYF

d_call: .
v_call: TRBV5-1
clone_size: .
j_call: TRBJ2-3
cdr3_length: 14
cdr3_nt: TGCGCCAGCAGCTTGGGGACAAACACAGATACGCAGTATTTT
cdr3_aa: CASSLGTNTDTQYF

d_call: .
v_call: TRBV28
clone_size: .
j_call: TRBJ2-7
cdr3_length: 11
cdr3_nt: TGTGCCAGCACGGAGTACTACGAGCAGTACTTC
cdr3_aa: CASTEYYEQYF

d_call: .
v_call: TRBV5-6
clone_size: once
j_call: TRBJ1-4
cdr3_length: 15
cdr3_nt: TGTGCCAGCTGCCTTCGACGGAGTCCAGATGAAAAACTGTTTTTT
cdr3_aa: CASCLRRSPDEKLFF

d_call: .
v_call: TRBV18
clone_size: few
j_call: TRBJ2-5
cdr3_length: 12
cdr3_nt: TGTGCCAGCTCCGGACAGTCGGAGACCCAGTACTTC
cdr3_aa: CASSGQSETQYF

d_call: .
v_call: TRBV4-1
clone_size: .
j_call: TRBJ2-7
cdr3_length: 14
cdr3_nt: TGCGCCAGCAGCCTTTTCCGGGAATCCTACGAGCAGTACTTC
cdr3_aa: CASSLFRESYEQYF

d_call: TRBD1
v_call: TRBV18
clone_size: .
j_call: TRBJ2-3
cdr3_length: 17
cdr3_nt: TGTGCCAGCTCACCCCTATACGGGACAGATAGCACAGATACGCAGTATTTT
cdr3_aa: CASSPLYGTDSTDTQYF

d_call: .
v_call: TRBV5-1
clone_size: .
j_call: TRBJ1-1
cdr3_length: 10
cdr3_nt: TGCGCCAGTACGAGGGGGGAAGCTTTCTTT
cdr3_aa: CASTRGEAFF

d_call: .
v_call: TRBV6-4
clone_size: .
j_call: TRBJ2-3
cdr3_length: 15
cdr3_nt: TGTGCCAGCAGCGAGACTAGGTTCCGCACAGATACGCAGTATTTT
cdr3_aa: CASSETRFRTDTQYF

d_call: .
v_call: TRBV11-2
clone_size: .
j_call: TRBJ2-5
cdr3_length: 14
cdr3_nt: TGTGCCAGCATCCCGCCCGGGAGTAATGAGACCCAGTACTTC
cdr3_aa: CASIPPGSNETQYF

d_call: .
v_call: TRBV2
clone_size: .
j_call: TRBJ1-1
cdr3_length: 16
cdr3_nt: TGTGCCAGCAGTATCGGGCCACAGAGCGGAAACACTGAAGCTTTCTTT
cdr3_aa: CASSIGPQSGNTEAFF

d_call: .
v_call: TRBV28
clone_size: .
j_call: TRBJ2-7
cdr3_length: 16
cdr3_nt: TGTGCCAGCAGCCCCGAGGGACATGTAAGGGTCTACGAGCAGTACTTC
cdr3_aa: CASSPEGHVRVYEQYF

d_call: TRBD1
v_call: TRBV5-6
clone_size: .
j_call: TRBJ1-2
cdr3_length: 16
cdr3_nt: TGTGCCAGCAGCCCGATACGGACAGGACCTTTCGGAGGCTACACCTTC
cdr3_aa: CASSPIRTGPFGGYTF

d_call: TRBD2
v_call: TRBV15
clone_size: .
j_call: TRBJ2-1
cdr3_length: 13
cdr3_nt: TGTGCCACCAGGTATCGGGGGGGCAGTGAGCAGTTCTTC
cdr3_aa: CATRYRGGSEQFF

d_call: TRBD1
v_call: TRBV9
clone_size: once
j_call: TRBJ1-5
cdr3_length: 14
cdr3_nt: TGTGCCAGCAGCGCAACGGGGACAGATCAGCCCCAGCATTTT
cdr3_aa: CASSATGTDQPQHF

d_call: TRBD2
v_call: TRBV9
clone_size: .
j_call: TRBJ2-7
cdr3_length: 14
cdr3_nt: TGTGCCAGCAGCACACGCGGGGGGGGTTACGAGCAGTACTTC
cdr3_aa: CASSTRGGGYEQYF

d_call: TRBD1
v_call: TRBV2
clone_size: .
j_call: TRBJ2-7
cdr3_length: 14
cdr3_nt: TGTGCCAGCAGTCTCGATGGGACAGGGGCCAGACAGTACTTC
cdr3_aa: CASSLDGTGARQYF

d_call: .
v_call: TRBV6-1
clone_size: .
j_call: TRBJ1-2
cdr3_length: 12
cdr3_nt: TGTGCCAGCAGGCTGACAAAGCTTGGCTACACCTTC
cdr3_aa: CASRLTKLGYTF

d_call: .
v_call: TRBV5-8
clone_size: .
j_call: TRBJ2-7
cdr3_length: 14
cdr3_nt: TGTGCCAGCAGCTCCTACCCCGCCACCTACGAGCAGTACTTC
cdr3_aa: CASSSYPATYEQYF

d_call: TRBD1
v_call: TRBV5-1
clone_size: .
j_call: TRBJ1-2
cdr3_length: 14
cdr3_nt: TGCGCCAGCAGCTTGGAACAGGGGCGCTATGGCTACACCTTC
cdr3_aa: CASSLEQGRYGYTF

d_call: TRBD2
v_call: TRBV4-2
clone_size: .
j_call: TRBJ2-7
cdr3_length: 15
cdr3_nt: TGTGCCAGCAGCCAAGATAGCGGGTACGCCTACGAGCAGTACTTC
cdr3_aa: CASSQDSGYAYEQYF

d_call: .
v_call: TRBV5-1
clone_size: .
j_call: TRBJ2-2
cdr3_length: 15
cdr3_nt: TGCGCCAGCAGCTTGTTGCTGGCCCCGACCGGGGAGCTGTTTTTT
cdr3_aa: CASSLLLAPTGELFF

d_call: TRBD1
v_call: TRBV4-1
clone_size: .
j_call: TRBJ2-3
cdr3_length: 15
cdr3_nt: TGCGCCAGCAGCCAGGGACAGAAGAACACAGATACGCAGTATTTT
cdr3_aa: CASSQGQKNTDTQYF

d_call: .
v_call: TRBV6-5
clone_size: .
j_call: TRBJ1-2
cdr3_length: 13
cdr3_nt: TGTGCCAGCAGTCCTTCGAACTACTATGGCTACACCTTC
cdr3_aa: CASSPSNYYGYTF

d_call: TRBD1
v_call: TRBV11-2
clone_size: .
j_call: TRBJ2-7
cdr3_length: 15
cdr3_nt: TGTGCCAGCAGCGAACAGGGGAGCACCGCCTACGAGCAGTACTTC
cdr3_aa: CASSEQGSTAYEQYF

d_call: .
v_call: TRBV6-5
clone_size: .
j_call: TRBJ1-4
cdr3_length: 14
cdr3_nt: TGTGCCAGCAGTTACAGCAGGGGACGGGAAAAACTGTTTTTT
cdr3_aa: CASSYSRGREKLFF

d_call: TRBD1
v_call: TRBV6-1
clone_size: .
j_call: TRBJ2-2
cdr3_length: 14
cdr3_nt: TGTGCCAGCAAAGAACAGGGGTTTAGCGGGGAGCTGTTTTTT
cdr3_aa: CASKEQGFSGELFF

d_call: TRBD1
v_call: TRBV6-1
clone_size: .
j_call: TRBJ1-2
cdr3_length: 14
cdr3_nt: TGTGCCAGCAGTTCCCAGACAGGGGCATATGGCTACACCTTC
cdr3_aa: CASSSQTGAYGYTF

d_call: .
v_call: TRBV6-1
clone_size: .
j_call: TRBJ1-6
cdr3_length: 10
cdr3_nt: TGTGCCAGCCCGGATTCACCCCTCCACTTT
cdr3_aa: CASPDSPLHF

d_call: TRBD1
v_call: TRBV5-1
clone_size: once
j_call: TRBJ2-2
cdr3_length: 16
cdr3_nt: TGCGCCAGCAGCGGCAGGGACGTGGGGACAGATAGGGAGCTGTTTTTT
cdr3_aa: CASSGRDVGTDRELFF

d_call: TRBD2
v_call: TRBV5-1
clone_size: .
j_call: TRBJ2-7
cdr3_length: 15
cdr3_nt: TGCGCCAGCAGCCCCTTAGCGGGAGAGGTGCGCGAGCAGTACTTC
cdr3_aa: CASSPLAGEVREQYF

d_call: .
v_call: TRBV28
clone_size: .
j_call: TRBJ2-3
cdr3_length: 13
cdr3_nt: TGTGCCAGCATGAGCGGAAGCACAGATACGCAGTATTTT
cdr3_aa: CASMSGSTDTQYF

d_call: TRBD2
v_call: TRBV4-1
clone_size: .
j_call: TRBJ2-7
cdr3_length: 14
cdr3_nt: TGCGCCAGCAGCCAGAGGACTAGCGGACACGAGCAGTACTTC
cdr3_aa: CASSQRTSGHEQYF

d_call: .
v_call: TRBV30
clone_size: .
j_call: TRBJ2-1
cdr3_length: 15
cdr3_nt: TGTGCCTGGACCCCCGGGGGTTTCCCCTACAATGAGCAGTTCTTC
cdr3_aa: CAWTPGGFPYNEQFF

d_call: .
v_call: TRBV4-1
clone_size: once
j_call: TRBJ2-7
cdr3_length: 15
cdr3_nt: TGCGCCAGCAGCCAAGAATCTAGCGCAACTTACGAGCAGTACTTC
cdr3_aa: CASSQESSATYEQYF

d_call: .
v_call: TRBV10-2
clone_size: once
j_call: TRBJ1-2
cdr3_length: 12
cdr3_nt: TGCGCCAGCAGCCAAAGACAGTATGGCTACACCTTC
cdr3_aa: CASSQRQYGYTF

d_call: TRBD2
v_call: TRBV28
clone_size: .
j_call: TRBJ2-3
cdr3_length: 14
cdr3_nt: TGTGCCAGCAGTCTAGCGGGAAGCACAGATACGCAGTATTTT
cdr3_aa: CASSLAGSTDTQYF

d_call: TRBD2
v_call: TRBV9
clone_size: once
j_call: TRBJ2-3
cdr3_length: 17
cdr3_nt: TGTGCCAGCAGCGCGAGGACTAGCGGGAGGGACACAGATACGCAGTATTTT
cdr3_aa: CASSARTSGRDTDTQYF

d_call: TRBD1
v_call: TRBV2
clone_size: .
j_call: TRBJ2-2
cdr3_length: 15
cdr3_nt: TGTGCCAGCGTATCACAGGGGATGGGCACCGGGGAGCTGTTTTTT
cdr3_aa: CASVSQGMGTGELFF